This passage covers 27 T cell receptor beta chains from one sample sequenced in a study of a mutant IDH1 vaccine in newly diagnosed glioma. TCRdb's table, derived via immunoSEQ multiplex PCR, lists solely in-frame clones and lacks some. Of roughly 38,000 clones listed, 82% are singletons. Indicated time point: week 47, end of study. Topical imiquimod was applied with each vaccine dose, which held 300 ug of mutant IDH1 20-mer peptide. These receptors' targets are unknown. This specimen was PBMCs, taken from a glioma patient whose treatment included an IDH1 peptide vaccine. Receptors were obtained from a man aged 18 to 29 with glioma. Some clones in this sample may be carry-over from other donors' samples.

V is TRBV4-3 and J is TRBJ2-7, with 8 positions matching TRBD1. CDR1 and CDR2 (germline): LGHNA, YSLEER. J gave up 4 bases and V 0 bases, and 5 bases lay outside the gene matches. This CDR3 is 15 amino acids long. CDR3 coding DNA: TGCGCCAGCAGCCAAGAGCGGACAGGGACTTACGAGCAGTACTTC. The encoded protein is CASSQERTGTYEQYF.

The chain links TRBV4-2 to TRBJ2-7; 10 positions match TRBD1. This CDR3 contains 15 residues. Germline CDR1 and CDR2: LGHNA and YNFKEQ. The V gene end was trimmed by 4 bases and the J gene end by 3 bases; junction bases not matched to a gene: 6. CDR3 coding DNA: TGTGCCAGCAGCCCGAACGACAGGGGGCTCTACGAGCAGTACTTC. Amino acid sequence: CASSPNDRGLYEQYF.

This clone came up a few times. The rearrangement uses TRBV6-1 and TRBJ1-1, with 10 bases identical to TRBD1. V lost 3 bases to trimming and J lost 3 bases; unmatched junction nucleotides: 1. This CDR3 is 14 amino acids long. Germline CDR1 is MNHNS and CDR2 is SASEGT. The CDR3, as DNA: TGTGCCAGCAGTGAGGACAGGGGGGACACTGAAGCTTTCTTT. As protein: CASSEDRGDTEAFF.

The chain is built from TRBV20-1 and TRBJ2-1; no reliable D call. The length of the CDR3 is 10 residues. Germline lookup yields CDR1 DFQATT and CDR2 SNEGSKA (reference sequence). The V end was cut by 2 bases, the J end by 12 bases, with 8 bases between. The CDR3 bases are TGCAGTGCTAGATTGGGTCGGCAGTTCTTC. Encoded protein: CSARLGRQFF.

This chain uses TRBV5-6 with TRBJ2-7; D is perhaps TRBD2 (6 bases). Germline assignment: CDR1 SGHDT and CDR2 YYEEEE. Trimming left V 4 bases short and J 3 bases short, with 14 bases between. This CDR3 spans 14 amino acids. CDR3 protein: CASSGLSSVYEQYF. The CDR3 DNA reads as TGTGCCAGCAGCGGACTATCCTCTGTCTACGAGCAGTACTTC.

The rearrangement links TRBV5-6 to TRBJ2-7; TRBD2 matches at 12 bases. The V and J ends lost 4 bases and 0 bases, in that order; junction bases with no gene match: 14. The CDR3 has 19 residues. Germline V gene sequence: CDR1 SGHDT, CDR2 YYEEEE. This CDR3 is CASSPRTSGVNPSSYEQYF. The CDR3 DNA reads as TGTGCCAGCAGCCCGAGGACTAGCGGGGTAAACCCGAGCTCCTACGAGCAGTACTTC.

The CDR3 DNA is TGCGCCAGCAGCCAAGGGGTAAATGGGGCTGGGGGTGAAAAACTGTTTTTT. It encodes CASSQGVNGAGGEKLFF. The chain carries TRBV4-3 and TRBJ1-4; TRBD1 might be the D (5 bases). Looked up from germline, CDR1 is LGHNA and CDR2 is YSLEER. The CDR3 totals 17 residues. Trimming left V 1 base short and J 7 bases short, with 19 bases between.

This clone showed up just once. The J gene is TRBJ2-3, the V gene TRBV30; D is unclear. The CDR3 has 16 residues. Trimming took off 2 bases at V and 2 bases at J, with 17 bases between the two ends. Germline CDR1 reads GTSNPN; CDR2 reads SVGIG (reference sequence). CDR3 nucleotide sequence: TGTGCCTGGAGTATGGCTTCCCGCACTTACACAGATACGCAGTATTTT. It codes for CAWSMASRTYTDTQYF.

V usage is TRBV9 and J usage is TRBJ2-7; 10 positions match TRBD2. The V gene end was trimmed by 0 bases and the J gene end by 9 bases; junction bases not matched to a gene: 9. This CDR3 spans 15 amino acids. From germline, CDR1 is SGDLS and CDR2 YYNGEE. CDR3 bases: TGTGCCAGCAGCGTAGAATCTAGCGGGAGCGATTGGCAGTACTTC. It is translated as CASSVESSGSDWQYF.

V usage is TRBV18 and J usage is TRBJ1-6; 7 nucleotides agree with TRBD1. Germline values: CDR1 KGHSH, CDR2 LQKENI. This CDR3 is built from 14 residues. V shed 6 bases and J 7 bases; nucleotides not matched to a gene: 6. CDR3 DNA sequence: TGTGCCAGCTCCAGAGGGGGCAGGAATTCACCCCTCCACTTT. It translates to CASSRGGRNSPLHF.

This rearrangement joins TRBV30 to TRBJ1-1, with 7 bases lining up with TRBD1. CDR1 GTSNPN and CDR2 SVGIG come from the germline V gene (reference sequence). The trim removed 3 bases at V and 2 bases at J, leaving 12 bases unmatched. The CDR3 consists of 16 residues. CDR3 nucleotides: TGTGCCTGGAGGGCCATATTTGGGACAGCCAACACTGAAGCTTTCTTT. This translates into CAWRAIFGTANTEAFF.

This clone was counted once. The chain uses TRBV4-3 and TRBJ2-7, with TRBD1 identical over 8 bases. Trimming removed 1 base from V and 3 bases from J; junction bases left unmatched: 8. The CDR3 consists of 16 residues. Per germline, CDR1 LGHNA and CDR2 YSLEER. The CDR3 nucleotides are TGCGCCAGCAGCCAAGTCAACAGGGGGGCTTTCTACGAGCAGTACTTC. Its protein is CASSQVNRGAFYEQYF.

The chain recombines TRBV30 with TRBJ1-3; 8 bases are shared with TRBD1. Germline-derived CDR1 and CDR2 are GTSNPN and SVGIG (reference sequence). CDR3 length: 14 residues. With 0 bases clipped from V and 6 bases from J, the junction kept 4 bases outside the gene matches. CDR3 bases: TGTGCCTGGAGTGTGAAGGGACAGGAAAACACCATATATTTT. It encodes CAWSVKGQENTIYF.

This chain uses TRBV5-6 with TRBJ1-6; no reliable D call. V dropped 0 bases and J dropped 7 bases, with 2 bases sitting between them. This CDR3 contains 12 residues. The germline V gene has CDR1 SGHDT and CDR2 YYEEEE. CDR3 sequence reads: CASSLDNSPLHF. Written as DNA, the CDR3 is TGTGCCAGCAGCTTGGACAATTCACCCCTCCACTTT.

The chain has TRBV30 and TRBJ1-6; TRBD1 is a possible D gene (5 bases). This CDR3 has 13 residues. V lost 0 bases to trimming and J lost 8 bases, with 8 bases between them. CDR1 is GTSNPN and CDR2 is SVGIG in the germline V gene (reference sequence). As DNA, the CDR3 is TGTGCCTGGAGTGTACAAGGGGATTCACCCCTCCACTTT. This encodes CAWSVQGDSPLHF.

J is TRBJ1-2 and V is TRBV2; perhaps TRBD1 as D (6 bases). In germline, CDR1 is SNHLY, CDR2 FYNNEI. The CDR3 spans 17 residues. Trimming removed 0 bases at V and 4 bases at J, with 18 bases between. DNA for the CDR3: TGTGCCAGCAGTGAAGCGCTTCGGGGGCGCGGCGCCTATGGCTACACCTTC. This encodes CASSEALRGRGAYGYTF.

V usage is TRBV19 and J usage is TRBJ2-5, with 7 bases that match TRBD1. The CDR3 runs 16 residues. The J segment lost 4 bases and the V segment lost 5 bases, leaving 13 bases of the junction unmatched. CDR1 is LNHDA, CDR2 SQIVND, per germline (reference sequence). In nucleotides, the CDR3 is TGTGCCAGTAGTGTGTATCACACAGGGGTCGGAGAGACCCAGTACTTC. It yields the protein CASSVYHTGVGETQYF.

The rearrangement links TRBV5-6 to TRBJ1-1; 9 bases are shared with TRBD1. Germline assignment: CDR1 SGHDT and CDR2 YYEEEE. The CDR3 is 15 amino acids. V gave up 4 bases and J gave up 2 bases; unmatched junction bases: 6. CDR3 sequence reads: CASSPTGGTNTEAFF. CDR3 DNA: TGTGCCAGCAGCCCGACAGGGGGGACCAACACTGAAGCTTTCTTT.

V and J are TRBV19 and TRBJ2-1, with D perhaps TRBD2 (5 bases). The CDR3 is made up of 14 amino acids. Trimming removed 10 bases at V and 1 base at J, with 14 bases between. Germline values: CDR1 LNHDA, CDR2 SQIVND (reference sequence). The CDR3 reads CATRYAGSYNEQFF. CDR3 DNA sequence: TGTGCCACCAGGTACGCGGGTTCCTACAATGAGCAGTTCTTC.

The chain combines TRBV9 with TRBJ2-3; D not resolved. The V gene's germline CDR1 is SGDLS and CDR2 YYNGEE. The V end was cut by 3 bases, the J end by 11 bases, with 10 bases between. This CDR3 is built from 11 residues. The CDR3 nucleotides read TGTGCCAGCAGCGACGTAACCGGGCAGTATTTT. It encodes CASSDVTGQYF.

The chain has TRBV4-1 and TRBJ2-2, with D unresolved. Germline V gene lookup returns CDR1 MGHRA and CDR2 YSYEKL. V lost 0 bases, J lost 7 bases, and 9 bases lay in between. This CDR3 spans 14 amino acids. The CDR3 DNA reads as TGCGCCAGCAGCCAAGATCCCTACGGCGGGGAGCTGTTTTTT. It encodes CASSQDPYGGELFF.

The chain joins TRBV27 to TRBJ1-3; D is unresolved. The CDR3 loop spans 14 amino acids. Germline CDR1 reads MNHEY; CDR2 reads SMNVEV (reference sequence). V lost 8 bases, J lost 0 bases, and 11 bases lay in between. CDR3 protein: CASGGPSSGNTIYF. CDR3 sequence (DNA): TGTGCCAGCGGAGGGCCGAGCTCTGGAAACACCATATATTTT.

V is TRBV7-3 and J is TRBJ2-3; 9 bases align to TRBD1. The CDR3 sequence is 16 residues long. V lost 5 bases to trimming and J lost 6 bases; unmatched junction nucleotides: 12. Germline V gene lookup returns CDR1 SGHTA and CDR2 FQGTGA. In DNA, the CDR3 is TGTGCCAGCAGCCTCAGGACAGGGGTCGGTTGGGATACGCAGTATTTT. Translated: CASSLRTGVGWDTQYF.

The chain joins TRBV29-1 to TRBJ1-1; TRBD1 aligns across 9 bases. The J segment lost 8 bases and the V segment lost 3 bases, leaving 10 bases of the junction unmatched. This CDR3 region has 14 residues. From germline, CDR1 is SQVTM and CDR2 ANQGSEA. CDR3 amino acids: CSVDRAGQGVEAFF. The CDR3, as DNA: TGCAGCGTTGATCGGGCGGGACAGGGAGTCGAAGCTTTCTTT.

The chain joins TRBV18 to TRBJ2-7; possibly TRBD1 for D (5 bases). V was clipped by 3 bases and J by 2 bases, with 8 bases between them. The CDR3 length is 13 residues. CDR1 KGHSH and CDR2 LQKENI come from the germline V gene. The DNA for the CDR3 is TGTGCCAGCTCACCTGGCAGGGCCTACGAGCAGTACTTC. It yields the protein CASSPGRAYEQYF.

This rearrangement joins TRBV28 to TRBJ1-2; TRBD1 is a possible D gene (6 bases). From germline, CDR1 is MDHEN and CDR2 SYDVKM. The CDR3 is made up of 13 amino acids. Trimming pared 6 bases from V and 5 bases from J, leaving 13 bases between. The CDR3 DNA reads as TGTGCCAGCAGAGCCGGACAGTATTATGGCTACACCTTC. Amino acids: CASRAGQYYGYTF.

The chain is built from TRBV7-8 and TRBJ1-2; D remains ambiguous. This CDR3 contains 14 residues. V was pared by 2 bases and J by 7 bases, with 14 bases between. CDR1 SGHVS and CDR2 FQNEAQ come from the germline V gene. The CDR3 loop reads CASSLNSPGSGYTF. For the CDR3, the DNA is TGTGCCAGCAGCTTAAACTCCCCCGGGAGTGGCTACACCTTC.